These T cell receptor beta chains were read from a single sample in a study of beta chain features in type 1 diabetes. The assay was immunoSEQ multiplex PCR, and TCRdb's table has in-frame clones only and misses some. The table lists roughly 400,000 clones, 8.5% to 10% of them singletons, with about 0.6% in the top ten. The specimen was central memory CD4+ T cells from blood. The receptors were gathered from a man aged 25-45 years with type 1 diabetes. CDR3s include the opening cysteine and the closing phenylalanine or tryptophan. D genes are given only for firm matches. Expanded clones get a size class; other rows say once, few or many, or leave the size out.

.	TRBV11-1	15	TRBJ2-6	.	CASSLGSSGANVLTF	TGTGCCAGCAGCTTAGGTAGCTCTGGGGCCAACGTCCTGACTTTC
few	TRBV2	18	TRBJ2-7	TRBD1	CASKHSGTGVGSAYEQYF	TGTGCCAGCAAGCATTCCGGGACAGGGGTGGGTTCAGCCTACGAGCAGTACTTC
.	TRBV4-1	15	TRBJ2-7	TRBD1	CASSSGQGNVYEQYF	TGCGCCAGCAGCAGTGGACAGGGAAACGTGTACGAGCAGTACTTC
few	TRBV4-2	14	TRBJ2-2	.	CASSQDRATGELFF	TGTGCCAGCAGCCAAGATCGCGCGACCGGGGAGCTGTTTTTT
few	TRBV30	15	TRBJ2-1	.	CAWRGPAGSHNEQFF	TGTGCCTGGAGGGGCCCCGCGGGGAGTCATAATGAGCAGTTCTTC
once	TRBV7-3	13	TRBJ2-3	.	CASSVAKGDTQYF	TGTGCCAGCAGCGTTGCGAAAGGAGATACGCAGTATTTT
few	TRBV5-1	14	TRBJ1-4	.	CASSQGVDKEKLFF	TGCGCCAGCAGCCAGGGAGTGGACAAAGAAAAACTGTTTTTT
few	TRBV4-1	12	TRBJ1-2	.	CASSTTGIGYTF	TGCGCCAGCAGCACTACAGGGATCGGCTACACCTTC
.	TRBV7-3	13	TRBJ1-4	.	CASSLEDGEKLFF	TGTGCCAGCAGCTTAGAAGACGGTGAAAAACTGTTTTTT
few	TRBV2	11	TRBJ2-5	.	CASASVETQYF	TGTGCCAGCGCCTCCGTGGAGACCCAGTACTTC
few	TRBV6-6	15	TRBJ1-5	.	CAISESYVGNQPQHF	TGTGCCATCAGTGAGTCATACGTCGGCAATCAGCCCCAGCATTTT
few	TRBV5-1	16	TRBJ2-7	.	CASSSGPDTGGYEQYF	TGCGCCAGCAGCTCGGGACCGGACACCGGAGGCTACGAGCAGTACTTC
.	TRBV28	12	TRBJ2-7	.	CASRQGGYEQYF	TGTGCCAGCAGACAGGGGGGGTACGAGCAGTACTTC
few	TRBV7-9	12	TRBJ2-2	.	CASSLEVGELFF	TGTGCCAGCAGCTTAGAGGTCGGGGAGCTGTTTTTT
few	TRBV4-1	14	TRBJ2-5	.	CASSQEGGEETQYF	TGTGCCAGCAGCCAAGAGGGCGGGGAAGAGACCCAGTACTTC
few	TRBV5-1	15	TRBJ2-4	.	CASSPQGTAKNIQYF	TGCGCCAGCAGCCCGCAGGGTACAGCCAAAAACATTCAGTACTTC
many	TRBV27	15	TRBJ2-2	.	CASSLVGWGAGELFF	TGTGCCAGCAGTTTAGTCGGTTGGGGCGCCGGGGAGCTGTTTTTT
many	TRBV5-4	15	TRBJ2-3	.	CASSLGGGGTDTQYF	TGTGCCAGCAGCTTAGGTGGAGGGGGCACAGATACGCAGTATTTT
.	TRBV11-1	16	TRBJ2-6	.	CASSFGRFSGANVLTF	TGTGCCAGCAGCTTCGGTCGGTTCTCTGGGGCCAACGTCCTGACTTTC
few	TRBV30	13	TRBJ1-3	.	CAWSVQSGNTIYF	TGTGCCTGGAGTGTACAGTCTGGAAACACCATATATTTT
.	TRBV7-9	12	TRBJ2-7	.	CASSLQGYEQYF	TGTGCCAGCAGCCTACAGGGCTACGAGCAGTACTTC
.	TRBV6-6	13	TRBJ1-2	.	CASSYGAPDGYTF	TGTGCCAGCAGTTACGGTGCGCCGGATGGCTACACCTTC
few	TRBV7-2	13	TRBJ1-1	.	CASSFTGLTEAFF	TGTGCCAGCAGCTTCACAGGGTTGACTGAAGCTTTCTTT
few	TRBV4-1	17	TRBJ1-3	.	CASSQERGYHSGNTIYF	TGCGCCAGCAGCCAAGAAAGGGGGTATCACTCTGGAAACACCATATATTTT
many	TRBV10-3	13	TRBJ2-3	TRBD1	CAIKGTETDTQYF	TGTGCCATCAAGGGGACAGAAACAGATACGCAGTATTTT
.	TRBV29-1	12	TRBJ2-7	.	CSVNIGDYEQYF	TGCAGCGTTAATATAGGGGACTACGAGCAGTACTTC
few	TRBV7-9	14	TRBJ2-3	.	CASSLMLGTDTQYF	TGTGCCAGCAGCTTAATGTTGGGGACCGATACGCAGTATTTT
.	TRBV5-1	16	TRBJ2-5	.	CASSYSGVSSRETQYF	TGCGCCAGCAGCTACTCAGGGGTTAGTTCGCGGGAGACCCAGTACTTC
many	TRBV14	15	TRBJ2-6	.	CASSLDSSGANVLTF	TGTGCCAGCAGCCTCGACAGCTCTGGGGCCAACGTCCTGACTTTC
many	TRBV7-6	11	TRBJ2-5	.	CASSVQETQYF	TGTGCCAGCAGCGTCCAAGAGACCCAGTACTTC
.	TRBV5-4	15	TRBJ2-1	TRBD2	CASSRAGGPDNEQFF	TGTGCCAGCAGCCGAGCGGGAGGGCCTGACAATGAGCAGTTCTTC
few	TRBV27	14	TRBJ1-1	TRBD1	CASSWGTANTEAFF	TGTGCCAGCAGTTGGGGGACAGCGAACACTGAAGCTTTCTTT
few	TRBV5-1	14	TRBJ2-3	TRBD1	CASSFGQGVDTQYF	TGCGCCAGCAGCTTCGGACAGGGAGTAGATACGCAGTATTTT
many	TRBV7-2	15	TRBJ1-5	.	CASSLVDTGNQPQHF	TGTGCCAGCAGCTTAGTCGATACAGGCAATCAGCCCCAGCATTTT
few	TRBV11-2	14	TRBJ2-7	.	CASSRNTPVYEQYF	TGTGCCAGCAGCCGCAATACGCCGGTCTACGAGCAGTACTTC
few	TRBV7-3	16	TRBJ2-1	.	CASSLTGMGSYNEQFF	TGTGCCAGCAGCTTAACAGGGATGGGCTCCTACAATGAGCAGTTCTTC
many	TRBV19	15	TRBJ2-5	.	CASRAGTANQETQYF	TGTGCCAGTAGGGCCGGGACGGCGAATCAAGAGACCCAGTACTTC
few	TRBV4-1	14	TRBJ2-3	.	CASSPRLGVDTQYF	TGTGCCAGCAGCCCCAGACTAGGAGTAGATACGCAGTATTTT
.	TRBV7-2	15	TRBJ1-2	TRBD1	CASSLQGDSQSGYTF	TGTGCCAGCAGCCTACAAGGGGACAGCCAGTCTGGCTACACCTTC
.	TRBV7-9	15	TRBJ2-1	.	CASSLEGTLGNEQFF	TGTGCCAGCAGCTTGGAGGGAACCCTTGGGAATGAGCAGTTCTTC
.	TRBV19	15	TRBJ1-5	TRBD1	CASSIEGGEGQPQHF	TGTGCCAGTAGTATAGAAGGGGGCGAGGGTCAGCCCCAGCATTTT
.	TRBV7-9	18	TRBJ2-2	TRBD2	CASRAGTSGRGSTGELFF	TGTGCCAGCAGGGCCGGGACTAGCGGGAGGGGAAGCACCGGGGAGCTGTTTTTT
.	TRBV6-5	12	TRBJ1-2	TRBD1	CASGSGGRGYTF	TGTGCCAGCGGATCAGGGGGGAGAGGCTACACCTTC
few	TRBV15	15	TRBJ1-2	.	CATSRDRQGSNGYTF	TGTGCCACCAGCAGAGATCGCCAGGGGAGCAATGGCTACACCTTC
many	TRBV2	11	TRBJ1-4	.	CASSGYEKLFF	TGTGCCAGCAGCGGTTATGAAAAACTGTTTTTT
many	TRBV5-4	14	TRBJ2-5	.	CASSLDSQVETQYF	TGTGCCAGCAGCTTGGACTCCCAAGTAGAGACCCAGTACTTC
.	TRBV28	14	TRBJ1-1	.	CASSTSQGKTEAFF	TGTGCCAGCAGTACTTCACAGGGAAAGACTGAAGCTTTCTTT
few	TRBV19	13	TRBJ1-2	.	CASSMSGVGGYTF	TGTGCCAGTAGTATGAGTGGGGTCGGAGGCTACACCTTC
.	TRBV7-8	14	TRBJ1-5	TRBD1	CASSPDRGSQPQHF	TGTGCCAGCAGCCCGGACAGGGGGAGTCAGCCCCAGCATTTT
.	TRBV5-4	15	TRBJ2-1	TRBD1	CASSLGQGAYNEQFF	TGTGCCAGCAGCCTCGGACAGGGGGCCTACAATGAGCAGTTCTTC
few	TRBV11-2	13	TRBJ1-1	.	CASRRGLNTEAFF	TGTGCCAGCCGCCGGGGACTCAACACTGAAGCTTTCTTT
.	TRBV19	14	TRBJ2-7	TRBD1	CASIGQGDTYEQYF	TGTGCCAGTATAGGGCAGGGGGACACCTACGAGCAGTACTTC